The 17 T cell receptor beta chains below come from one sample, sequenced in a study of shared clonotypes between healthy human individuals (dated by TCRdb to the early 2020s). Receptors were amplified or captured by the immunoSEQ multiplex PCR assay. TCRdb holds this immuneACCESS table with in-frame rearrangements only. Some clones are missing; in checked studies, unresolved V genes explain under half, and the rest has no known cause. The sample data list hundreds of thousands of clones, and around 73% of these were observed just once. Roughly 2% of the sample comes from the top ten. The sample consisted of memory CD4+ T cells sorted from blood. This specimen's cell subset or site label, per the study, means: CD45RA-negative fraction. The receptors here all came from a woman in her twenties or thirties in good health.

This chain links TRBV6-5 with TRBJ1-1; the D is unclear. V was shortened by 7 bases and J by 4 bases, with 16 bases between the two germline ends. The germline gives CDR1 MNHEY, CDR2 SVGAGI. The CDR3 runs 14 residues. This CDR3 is CASTLGLGSTEAFF. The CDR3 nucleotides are TGTGCCAGCACTTTGGGGTTGGGGAGCACTGAAGCTTTCTTT.

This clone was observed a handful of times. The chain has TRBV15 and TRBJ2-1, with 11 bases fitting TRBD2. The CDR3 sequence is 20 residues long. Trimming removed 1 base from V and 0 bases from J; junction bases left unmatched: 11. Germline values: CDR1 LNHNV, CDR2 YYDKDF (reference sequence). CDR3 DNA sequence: TGTGCCACCAGCAGAGGCTCCGGGACTAGCGGACCCAGCTCCTACAATGAGCAGTTCTTC. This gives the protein CATSRGSGTSGPSSYNEQFF.

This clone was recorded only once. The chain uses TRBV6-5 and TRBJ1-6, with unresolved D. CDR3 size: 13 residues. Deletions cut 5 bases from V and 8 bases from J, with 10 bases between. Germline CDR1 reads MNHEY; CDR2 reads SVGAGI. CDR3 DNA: TGTGCCAGCAGTACCCAGGAGTATTCACCCCTCCACTTT. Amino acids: CASSTQEYSPLHF.

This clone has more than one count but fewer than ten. CDR3 sequence reads: CAVWTRESEQYF. The CDR3 DNA reads as TGTGCCGTATGGACTCGGGAGAGCGAGCAGTACTTC. V and J are TRBV10-3 and TRBJ2-7; TRBD2 might be the D (6 bases). CDR1 is ENHRY and CDR2 is SYGVKD in the germline V gene. This CDR3 is built from 12 residues. Trimming pared 11 bases from V and 6 bases from J, leaving 17 bases between.

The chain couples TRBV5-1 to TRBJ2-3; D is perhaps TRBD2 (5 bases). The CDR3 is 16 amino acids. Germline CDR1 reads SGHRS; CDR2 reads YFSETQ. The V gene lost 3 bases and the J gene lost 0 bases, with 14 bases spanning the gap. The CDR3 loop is CASSSGLTTSTDTQYF. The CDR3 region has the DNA TGCGCCAGCAGCTCCGGACTCACTACTAGCACAGATACGCAGTATTTT. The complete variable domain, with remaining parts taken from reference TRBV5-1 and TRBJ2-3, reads KAGVTQTPRYLIKTRGQQVTLSCSPISGHRSVSWYQQTPGQGLQFLFEYFSETQRNKGNFPGRFSGRQFSNSRSEMNVSTLELGDSALYLCASSSGLTTSTDTQYFGPGTRLTVL.

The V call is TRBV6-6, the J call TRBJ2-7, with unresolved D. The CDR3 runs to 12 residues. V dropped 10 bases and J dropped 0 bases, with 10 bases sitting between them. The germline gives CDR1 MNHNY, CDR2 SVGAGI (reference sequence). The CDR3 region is CATGRLSYEQYF. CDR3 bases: TGTGCCACCGGTAGACTCTCCTACGAGCAGTACTTC.

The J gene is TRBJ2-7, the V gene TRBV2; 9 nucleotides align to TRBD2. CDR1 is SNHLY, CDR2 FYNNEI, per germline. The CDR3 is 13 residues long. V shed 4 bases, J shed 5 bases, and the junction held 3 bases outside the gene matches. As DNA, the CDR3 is TGTGCCAGCAGTGGACTAGCGGTCAACGAGCAGTACTTC. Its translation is CASSGLAVNEQYF.

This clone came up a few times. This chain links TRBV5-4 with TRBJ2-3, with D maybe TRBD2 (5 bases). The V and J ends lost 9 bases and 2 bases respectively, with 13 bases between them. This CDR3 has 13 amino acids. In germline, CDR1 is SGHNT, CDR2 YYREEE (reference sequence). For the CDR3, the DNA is TGTGCCATTAGCGAACCAATCACAGATACGCAGTATTTT. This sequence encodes CAISEPITDTQYF.

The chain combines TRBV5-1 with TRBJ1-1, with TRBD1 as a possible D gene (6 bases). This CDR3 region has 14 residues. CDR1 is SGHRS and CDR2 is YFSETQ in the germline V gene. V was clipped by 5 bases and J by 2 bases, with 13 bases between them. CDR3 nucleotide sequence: TGCGCCAGCAGGAGAGATGGGACAAACACTGAAGCTTTCTTT. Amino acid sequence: CASRRDGTNTEAFF.

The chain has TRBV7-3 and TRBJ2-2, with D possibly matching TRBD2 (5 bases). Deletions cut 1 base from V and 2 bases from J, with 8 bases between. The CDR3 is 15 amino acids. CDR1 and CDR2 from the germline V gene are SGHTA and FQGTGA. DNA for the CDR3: TGTGCCAGCAGCTTAATAGGACTCAACACCGGGGAGCTGTTTTTT. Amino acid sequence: CASSLIGLNTGELFF.

The CDR3 region has the DNA TGTGCCAGCAGCTTCTCGACAGGGGGCGGGTACGAGCAGTACTTC. Encoded protein: CASSFSTGGGYEQYF. The chain couples TRBV5-5 to TRBJ2-7, with TRBD1 identical over 10 bases. Germline loops: CDR1 SGHKS, CDR2 YYEKEE (reference sequence). The junction had 6 bases not matched to a gene; V was cut back by 2 bases and J by 4 bases. CDR3 length: 15 residues.

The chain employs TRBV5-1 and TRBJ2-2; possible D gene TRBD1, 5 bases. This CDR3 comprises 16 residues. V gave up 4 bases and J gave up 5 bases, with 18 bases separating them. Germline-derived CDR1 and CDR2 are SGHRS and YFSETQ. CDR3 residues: CASSLDPQGSTGELFF. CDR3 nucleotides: TGCGCCAGCAGCCTTGACCCCCAGGGATCAACCGGGGAGCTGTTTTTT.

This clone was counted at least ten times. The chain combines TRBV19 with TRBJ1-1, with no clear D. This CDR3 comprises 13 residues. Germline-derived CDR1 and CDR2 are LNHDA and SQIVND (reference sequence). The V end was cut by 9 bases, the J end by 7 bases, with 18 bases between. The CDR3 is CASRKTETYEAFF. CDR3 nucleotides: TGTGCCAGCCGAAAGACGGAGACCTATGAAGCTTTCTTT.

CDR3 DNA sequence: TGTGCCAGCTCACCACCTAACGAAGGGTACACCATATATTTT. It yields the protein CASSPPNEGYTIYF. The chain employs TRBV18 and TRBJ1-3; no definite D call. V shed 0 bases and J shed 8 bases, with 11 bases lying between them. The CDR3 is 14 amino acids. The germline V gene has CDR1 KGHSH and CDR2 LQKENI.

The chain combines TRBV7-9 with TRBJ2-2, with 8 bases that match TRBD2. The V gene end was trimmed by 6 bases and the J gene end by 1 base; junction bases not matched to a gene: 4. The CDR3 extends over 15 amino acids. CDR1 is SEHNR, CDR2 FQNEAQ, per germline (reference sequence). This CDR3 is CASSSGTKNTGELFF. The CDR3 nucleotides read TGTGCCAGCAGTAGCGGGACTAAGAACACCGGGGAGCTGTTTTTT.

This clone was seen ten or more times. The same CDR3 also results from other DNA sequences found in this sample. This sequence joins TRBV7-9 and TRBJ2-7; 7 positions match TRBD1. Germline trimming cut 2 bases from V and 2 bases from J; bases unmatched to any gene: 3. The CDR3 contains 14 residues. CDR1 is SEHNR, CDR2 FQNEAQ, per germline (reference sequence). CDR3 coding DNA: TGTGCCAGCAGCTTACAGGGGGTGACCTACGAGCAGTACTTC. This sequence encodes CASSLQGVTYEQYF.

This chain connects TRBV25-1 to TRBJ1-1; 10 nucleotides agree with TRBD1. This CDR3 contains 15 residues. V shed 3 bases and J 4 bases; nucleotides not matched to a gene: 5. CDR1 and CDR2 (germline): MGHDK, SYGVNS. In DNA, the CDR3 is TGTGCCAGCAGTGATTGGACAGGGGGAGGCACTGAAGCTTTCTTT. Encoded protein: CASSDWTGGGTEAFF.